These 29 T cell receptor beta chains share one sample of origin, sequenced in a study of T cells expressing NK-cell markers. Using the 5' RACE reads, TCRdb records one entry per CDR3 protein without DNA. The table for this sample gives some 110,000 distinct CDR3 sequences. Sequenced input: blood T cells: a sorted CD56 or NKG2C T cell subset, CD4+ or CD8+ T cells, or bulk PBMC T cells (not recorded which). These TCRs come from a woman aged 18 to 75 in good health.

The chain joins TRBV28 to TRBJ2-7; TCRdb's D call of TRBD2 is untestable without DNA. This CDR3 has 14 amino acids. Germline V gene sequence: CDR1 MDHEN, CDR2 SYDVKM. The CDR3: CASSSRTSSYEQYF.

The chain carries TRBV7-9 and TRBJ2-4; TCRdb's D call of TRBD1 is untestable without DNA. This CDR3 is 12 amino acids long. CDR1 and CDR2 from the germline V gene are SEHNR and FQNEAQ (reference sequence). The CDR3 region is CASSLDGNPRYF. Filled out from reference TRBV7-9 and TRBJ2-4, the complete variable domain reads DTGVSQNPRHKITKRGQNVTFRCDPISEHNRLYWYRQTLGQGPEFLTYFQNEAQLEKSRLLSDRFSAERPKGSFSTLEIQRTEQGDSAMYLCASSLDGNPRYFGAGTRLSVL.

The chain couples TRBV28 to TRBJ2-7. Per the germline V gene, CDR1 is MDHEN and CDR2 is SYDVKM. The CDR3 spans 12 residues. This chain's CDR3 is CASKKFSYEQYF.

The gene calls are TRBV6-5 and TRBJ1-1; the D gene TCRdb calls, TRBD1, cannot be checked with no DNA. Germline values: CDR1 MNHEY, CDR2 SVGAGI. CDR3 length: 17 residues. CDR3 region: CASSYSGKGDYRAEAFF.

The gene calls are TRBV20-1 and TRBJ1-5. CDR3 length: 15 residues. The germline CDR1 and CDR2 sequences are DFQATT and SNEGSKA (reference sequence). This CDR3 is CSAREWLGLNQPQHF.

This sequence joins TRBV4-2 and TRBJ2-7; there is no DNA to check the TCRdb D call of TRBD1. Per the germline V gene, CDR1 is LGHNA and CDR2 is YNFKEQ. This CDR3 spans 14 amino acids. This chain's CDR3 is CASSHGTGSYEQYF.

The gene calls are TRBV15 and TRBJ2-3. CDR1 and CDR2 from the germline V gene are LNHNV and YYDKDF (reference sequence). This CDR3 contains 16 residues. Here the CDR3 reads CATSRDIRGQTDTQYF.

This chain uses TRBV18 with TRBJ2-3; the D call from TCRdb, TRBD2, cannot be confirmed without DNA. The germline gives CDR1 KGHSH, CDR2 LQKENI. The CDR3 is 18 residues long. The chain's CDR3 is CASSPTGAIAVPTDTQYF.

CDR3 region: CASSQDLADGSTDTQYF. This chain links TRBV4-3 with TRBJ2-3. The CDR3 covers 17 residues. CDR1 LGHNA and CDR2 YSLEER come from the germline V gene.

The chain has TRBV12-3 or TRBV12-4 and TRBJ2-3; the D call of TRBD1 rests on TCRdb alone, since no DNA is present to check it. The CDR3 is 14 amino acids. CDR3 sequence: CASSLIRDTDTQYF.

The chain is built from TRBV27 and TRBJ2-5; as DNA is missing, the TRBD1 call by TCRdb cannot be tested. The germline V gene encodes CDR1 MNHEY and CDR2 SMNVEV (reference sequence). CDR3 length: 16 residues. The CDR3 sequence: CASSPRGGVSQETQYF.

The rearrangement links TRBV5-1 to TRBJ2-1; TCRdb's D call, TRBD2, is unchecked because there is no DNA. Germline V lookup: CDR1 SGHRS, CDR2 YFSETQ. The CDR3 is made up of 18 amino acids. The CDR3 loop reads CASSLWTGTSGRENEQFF.

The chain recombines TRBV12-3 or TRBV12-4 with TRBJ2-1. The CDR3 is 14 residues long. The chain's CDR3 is CASSIRGSYNEQFF.

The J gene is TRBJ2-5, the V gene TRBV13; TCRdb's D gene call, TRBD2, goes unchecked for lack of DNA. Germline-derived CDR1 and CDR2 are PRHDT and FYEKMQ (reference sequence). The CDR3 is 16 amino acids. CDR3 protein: CASSWGLAGVQETQYF.

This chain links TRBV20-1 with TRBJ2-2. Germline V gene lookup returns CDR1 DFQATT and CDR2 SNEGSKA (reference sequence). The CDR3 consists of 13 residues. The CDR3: CSARDGNTGELFF.

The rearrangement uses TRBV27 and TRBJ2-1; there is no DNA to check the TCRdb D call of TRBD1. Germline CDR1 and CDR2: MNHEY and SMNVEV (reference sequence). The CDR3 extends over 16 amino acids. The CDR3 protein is CTSARGDHHAYNEQFF.

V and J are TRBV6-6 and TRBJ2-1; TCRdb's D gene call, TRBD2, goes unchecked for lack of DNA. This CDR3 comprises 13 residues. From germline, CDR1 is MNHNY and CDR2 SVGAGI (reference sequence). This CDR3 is CASSPAERDEQFF.

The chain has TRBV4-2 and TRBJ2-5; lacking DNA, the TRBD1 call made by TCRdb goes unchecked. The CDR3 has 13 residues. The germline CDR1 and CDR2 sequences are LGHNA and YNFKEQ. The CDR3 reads CASSKGAGETQYF.

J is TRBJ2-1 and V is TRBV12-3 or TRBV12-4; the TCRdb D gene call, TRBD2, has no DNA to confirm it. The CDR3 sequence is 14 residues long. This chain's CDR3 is CASSLSGRVNEQFF.

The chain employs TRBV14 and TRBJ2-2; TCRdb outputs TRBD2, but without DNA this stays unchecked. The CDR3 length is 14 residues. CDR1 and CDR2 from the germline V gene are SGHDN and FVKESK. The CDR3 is CASSREGNTGELFF.

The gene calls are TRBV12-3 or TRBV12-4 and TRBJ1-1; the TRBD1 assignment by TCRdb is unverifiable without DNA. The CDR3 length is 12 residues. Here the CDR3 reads CASSPAGTEAFF.

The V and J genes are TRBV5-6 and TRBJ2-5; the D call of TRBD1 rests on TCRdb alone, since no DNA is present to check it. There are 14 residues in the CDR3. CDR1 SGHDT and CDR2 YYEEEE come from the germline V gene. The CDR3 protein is CASSPVGAAETQYF.

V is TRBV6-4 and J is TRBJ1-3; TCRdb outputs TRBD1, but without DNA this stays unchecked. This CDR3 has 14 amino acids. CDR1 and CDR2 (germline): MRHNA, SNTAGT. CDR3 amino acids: CASSQGTSGNTIYF.

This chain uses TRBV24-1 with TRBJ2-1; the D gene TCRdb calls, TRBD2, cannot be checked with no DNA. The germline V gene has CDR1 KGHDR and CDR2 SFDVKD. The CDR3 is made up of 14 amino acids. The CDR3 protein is CATSDSREVDEQFF.

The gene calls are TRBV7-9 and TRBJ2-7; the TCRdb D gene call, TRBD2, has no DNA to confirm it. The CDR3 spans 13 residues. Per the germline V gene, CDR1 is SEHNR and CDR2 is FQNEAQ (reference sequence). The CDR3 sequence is CASSLVAGYEQYF.

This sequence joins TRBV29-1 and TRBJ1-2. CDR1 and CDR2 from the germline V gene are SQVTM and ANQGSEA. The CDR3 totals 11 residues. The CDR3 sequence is CSAATAGGYTF.

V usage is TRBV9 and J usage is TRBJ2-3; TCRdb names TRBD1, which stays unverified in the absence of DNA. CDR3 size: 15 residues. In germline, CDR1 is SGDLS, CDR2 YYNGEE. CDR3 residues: CASSVSGGSTDTQYF.

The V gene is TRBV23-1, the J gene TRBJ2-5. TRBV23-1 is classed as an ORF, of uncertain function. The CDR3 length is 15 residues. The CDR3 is CARPTPGRTQETQYF.

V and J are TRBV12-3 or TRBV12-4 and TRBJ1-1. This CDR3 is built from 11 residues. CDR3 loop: CASTANTEAFF.